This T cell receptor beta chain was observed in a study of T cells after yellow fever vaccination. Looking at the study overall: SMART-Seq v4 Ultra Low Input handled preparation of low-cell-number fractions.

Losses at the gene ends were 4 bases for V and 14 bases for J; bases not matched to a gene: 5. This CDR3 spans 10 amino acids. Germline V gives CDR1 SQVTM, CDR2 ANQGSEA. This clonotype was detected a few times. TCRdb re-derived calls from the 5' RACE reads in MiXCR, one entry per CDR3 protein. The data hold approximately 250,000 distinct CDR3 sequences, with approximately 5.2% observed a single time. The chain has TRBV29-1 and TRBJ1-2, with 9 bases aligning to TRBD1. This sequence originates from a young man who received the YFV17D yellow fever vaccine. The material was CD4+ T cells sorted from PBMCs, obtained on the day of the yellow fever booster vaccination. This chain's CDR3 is CSVGEGQGTF. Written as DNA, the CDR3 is TGCAGCGTTGGGGAGGGACAGGGAACCTTC.